A single sample is the source of the 25 T cell receptor beta chains below, sequenced in a study of cytomegalovirus exposure and HLA in healthy donors. In the PCR, 60 Vbeta and 13 Jbeta primers were used. Clones were read by immunoSEQ multiplex PCR, and TCRdb kept only the in-frame ones, dropping some. The sample records 150,000 to 200,000 clones, around 77% being singletons. What was sequenced was PBMCs. All receptors come from a man aged 60 to 75 in good health and CMV-seronegative.

The chain recombines TRBV6-5 with TRBJ2-1, with D hard to call. Germline CDR1 MNHEY, CDR2 SVGAGI. V shed 5 bases and J shed 12 bases, with 11 bases lying between them. The CDR3 has 11 residues. The CDR3 nucleotides are TGTGCCAGCAGTAATACAATCGTGCAGTTCTTC. Its protein is CASSNTIVQFF.

This chain joins TRBV28 and TRBJ1-1; TRBD1 matches 8 bases. J lost 5 bases, V lost 5 bases, and 16 bases had no gene match. CDR3 length: 17 residues. Germline V gene data show CDR1 as MDHEN and CDR2 as SYDVKM. The CDR3 DNA reads TGTGCCAGCAGTCCCGGAGGTACAGGGGGGAGAGGGACTGAAGCTTTCTTT. Its translation is CASSPGGTGGRGTEAFF.

For this clone: One end of the junction is discordant with germline, which a read error may explain. The chain is built from TRBV7-7 and TRBJ2-3; D may be TRBD1 (5 bases). This CDR3 comprises 13 residues. The germline V gene has CDR1 SSHAT and CDR2 FNYEAQ (reference sequence). This chain's CDR3 is CASSLQGSDTQYF. In DNA, the CDR3 is TGTGCTAGCAGCCTCCAGGGTTCAGATACGCAGTATTTT.

J is TRBJ2-3 and V is TRBV18; D not certain. V lost 4 bases, J lost 3 bases, and 11 bases lay in between. This CDR3 region has 14 residues. Germline V gene lookup returns CDR1 KGHSH and CDR2 LQKENI. This chain's CDR3 is CASSRRPGTDTQYF. For the CDR3, the DNA is TGTGCCAGCTCACGACGTCCCGGGACAGATACGCAGTATTTT.

The chain couples TRBV2 to TRBJ2-1, with 7 bases lining up with TRBD2. Per the germline V gene, CDR1 is SNHLY and CDR2 is FYNNEI. V shed 10 bases and J 3 bases; nucleotides not matched to a gene: 9. The CDR3 is made up of 14 amino acids. In DNA, the CDR3 is TGTGCCATCCCGGGTGGCGGGAGCTACAATGAGCAGTTCTTC. It translates to CAIPGGGSYNEQFF.

J is TRBJ2-3 and V is TRBV27; D remains unclear. CDR1 is MNHEY and CDR2 is SMNVEV in the germline V gene (reference sequence). V was clipped by 7 bases and J by 1 base, with 12 bases between them. The CDR3 is 14 amino acids. The CDR3 region is CASKLGRGTDTQYF. In nucleotides, the CDR3 is TGTGCCAGCAAGCTAGGTCGTGGCACAGATACGCAGTATTTT.

The chain couples TRBV4-1 to TRBJ2-3; a possible D gene is TRBD1 (5 bases). Germline V CDR1 and CDR2: MGHRA, YSYEKL. V shed 0 bases and J shed 13 bases, with 14 bases lying between them. The CDR3 has 13 residues. The CDR3 protein is CASSQETEIREYF. The CDR3 DNA sequence: TGCGCCAGCAGCCAAGAGACAGAGATACGGGAGTATTTT.

The CDR3 reads CASTVARDSPLHF. CDR3 coding DNA: TGTGCCAGCACCGTAGCGCGGGATTCACCCCTCCACTTT. The J gene is TRBJ1-6, the V gene TRBV28; D not resolved. This CDR3 region has 13 residues. V gave up 7 bases and J gave up 8 bases, with 12 bases separating them. Germline CDR1 MDHEN, CDR2 SYDVKM.

This clone was seen more than once but under ten times. V usage is TRBV29-1 and J usage is TRBJ1-4; D is uncertain. Germline V CDR1 and CDR2: SQVTM, ANQGSEA. The V end was cut by 1 base, the J end by 7 bases, with 7 bases between. This CDR3 has 12 amino acids. In nucleotides, the CDR3 is TGCAGCGTTGAAGTTAGCGGTGAAAAACTGTTTTTT. This sequence encodes CSVEVSGEKLFF.

This clone has a handful of counts. The gene calls are TRBV9 and TRBJ2-1; 8 bases align to TRBD2. V gave up 0 bases and J gave up 10 bases; unmatched junction bases: 12. Germline CDR1 and CDR2: SGDLS and YYNGEE. The length of the CDR3 is 16 residues. In DNA form, the CDR3 reads TGTGCCAGCAGCGTAGAGGGCGGGGGGCGCCGGGTAGAGCAGTTCTTC. This gives the protein CASSVEGGGRRVEQFF.

V gene TRBV4-1 combines with J gene TRBJ2-1, with TRBD2 as a possible D gene (7 bases). This CDR3 is 17 amino acids long. CDR1 and CDR2 (germline): MGHRA, YSYEKL. V shed 5 bases and J shed 10 bases, with 27 bases lying between them. CDR3 amino acids: CASSDDYRGADPYEQFF. The CDR3 region has the DNA TGCGCCAGCAGCGACGATTACCGGGGGGCCGACCCGTACGAGCAGTTCTTC.

V is TRBV29-1 and J is TRBJ1-4, with a tentative D call TRBD1 (5 bases). The V gene lost 3 bases and the J gene lost 3 bases, with 8 bases spanning the gap. Germline V lookup: CDR1 SQVTM, CDR2 ANQGSEA. CDR3 length equals 13 residues. DNA of the CDR3: TGCAGCGTTGAGGGGGGGTCTAATGAAAAACTGTTTTTT. It codes for CSVEGGSNEKLFF.

The rearrangement links TRBV5-1 to TRBJ1-2; 9 nucleotides match TRBD1. The CDR3 contains 13 residues. V lost 0 bases, J lost 7 bases, and 1 base stayed unmatched. Germline values: CDR1 SGHRS, CDR2 YFSETQ. This CDR3 reads CASSLGDRAGYTF. The CDR3 DNA sequence: TGCGCCAGCAGCTTGGGGGACAGGGCTGGCTACACCTTC.

The chain couples TRBV27 to TRBJ2-1; TRBD2 agrees at 10 bases. CDR3 size: 16 residues. V lost 6 bases, J lost 0 bases, and 5 bases stayed unmatched. The V gene's germline CDR1 is MNHEY and CDR2 SMNVEV (reference sequence). CDR3 sequence (DNA): TGTGCCAGCAGCCATAGCGGGAGGAGCTCCTACAATGAGCAGTTCTTC. Encoded protein: CASSHSGRSSYNEQFF.

The gene calls are TRBV6-1 and TRBJ2-2; possibly TRBD2 for D (6 bases). Trimming took 2 bases from V and 5 from J, leaving 9 bases between them. The CDR3 runs to 14 residues. Germline-derived CDR1 and CDR2 are MNHNS and SASEGT. Written as DNA, the CDR3 is TGTGCCAGCAGTGAAATCCGGGAGACCGGGGAGCTGTTTTTT. Encoded protein: CASSEIRETGELFF.

This chain connects TRBV6-1 to TRBJ2-2; the D gene is possibly TRBD2 (5 bases). From germline, CDR1 is MNHNS and CDR2 SASEGT. Trimming took 5 bases from V and 7 from J, leaving 14 bases between them. This CDR3 is 14 amino acids long. The CDR3 region is CASSSSNGVGELFF. For the CDR3, the DNA is TGTGCCAGCAGTTCCTCGAACGGGGTCGGGGAGCTGTTTTTT.

The chain has TRBV28 and TRBJ2-2; 10 nucleotides line up with TRBD2. This CDR3 is 16 amino acids long. Germline loops: CDR1 MDHEN, CDR2 SYDVKM. V was clipped by 8 bases and J by 6 bases; unmatched bases: 12. Written as DNA, the CDR3 is TGTGCCAGCCATCTAGCGGGAGACCCTTCCGCCGGGGAGCTGTTTTTT. Its translation: CASHLAGDPSAGELFF. Looking up the rest from reference TRBV28 and TRBJ2-2 gives the full variable domain: DVKVTQSSRYLVKRTGEKVFLECVQDMDHENMFWYRQDPGLGLRLIYFSYDVKMKEKGDIPEGYSVSREKKERFSLILESASTNQTSMYLCASHLAGDPSAGELFFGEGSRLTVL.

This CDR3 reads CASSLGGGGSYNEQFF. The CDR3 nucleotides are TGCGCCAGCAGCTTGGGAGGCGGGGGGTCCTACAATGAGCAGTTCTTC. V usage is TRBV5-1 and J usage is TRBJ2-1, with 8 bases lining up with TRBD2. With 0 bases clipped from V and 1 base from J, the junction kept 3 bases outside the gene matches. The CDR3 extends over 16 amino acids. Looked up from germline, CDR1 is SGHRS and CDR2 is YFSETQ. Variable domain in full (rest from reference TRBV5-1 and TRBJ2-1): KAGVTQTPRYLIKTRGQQVTLSCSPISGHRSVSWYQQTPGQGLQFLFEYFSETQRNKGNFPGRFSGRQFSNSRSEMNVSTLELGDSALYLCASSLGGGGSYNEQFFGPGTRLTVL.

This clone was found a few times. V usage is TRBV11-2 and J usage is TRBJ2-1; D might be TRBD1 (5 bases). The CDR3 extends over 16 amino acids. The germline V gene has CDR1 SGHAT and CDR2 FQNNGV. V shed 0 bases and J shed 2 bases, with 11 bases lying between them. CDR3 sequence: CASSLDLGPPYNEQFF. CDR3 coding DNA: TGTGCCAGCAGCTTAGATCTGGGGCCTCCCTACAATGAGCAGTTCTTC.

This clone has a single count. This chain uses TRBV9 with TRBJ2-1; 8 positions match TRBD1. The CDR3 loop spans 16 amino acids. Trimming at V came to 4 bases and at J to 5 bases, leaving 11 bases not matched to a gene. CDR1 SGDLS and CDR2 YYNGEE come from the germline V gene. This chain's CDR3 is CASSPNQGAQNNEQFF. The CDR3 DNA sequence: TGTGCCAGCAGCCCCAACCAGGGGGCGCAAAACAATGAGCAGTTCTTC. Full variable domain (missing parts from reference TRBV9 and TRBJ2-1): DSGVTQTPKHLITATGQRVTLRCSPRSGDLSVYWYQQSLDQGLQFLIQYYNGEERAKGNILERFSAQQFPDLHSELNLSSLELGDSALYFCASSPNQGAQNNEQFFGPGTRLTVL.

The chain is built from TRBV18 and TRBJ2-7; 8 positions match TRBD1. The length of the CDR3 is 16 residues. V was pared by 0 bases and J by 4 bases, with 8 bases of the junction left unmatched. CDR1 and CDR2 from the germline V gene are KGHSH and LQKENI. DNA for the CDR3: TGTGCCAGCTCACCACCGCATCTCAGGGGGCTTTACGAGCAGTACTTC. It is translated as CASSPPHLRGLYEQYF. Full variable domain (outside the CDR3, taken from reference TRBV18 and TRBJ2-7): NAGVMQNPRHLVRRRGQEARLRCSPMKGHSHVYWYRQLPEEGLKFMVYLQKENIIDESGMPKERFSAEFPKEGPSILRIQQVVRGDSAAYFCASSPPHLRGLYEQYFGPGTRLTVT.

This rearrangement joins TRBV7-2 to TRBJ2-3; the D gene is possibly TRBD1 (5 bases). The CDR3 is made up of 13 amino acids. CDR1 and CDR2 (germline): SGHTA, FQGNSA. Trimming stripped 1 base from V and 4 bases from J, with 6 bases between. The CDR3 DNA sequence: TGTGCCAGCAGCTTAGTACAGGCAGATACGCAGTATTTT. This translates into CASSLVQADTQYF. Based on the CDR3 plus reference TRBV7-2 and TRBJ2-3, the full variable domain is GAGVSQSPSNKVTEKGKDVELRCDPISGHTALYWYRQSLGQGLEFLIYFQGNSAPDKSGLPSDRFSAERTGGSVSTLTIQRTQQEDSAVYLCASSLVQADTQYFGPGTRLTVL.

The chain uses TRBV9 and TRBJ1-1; 7 bases align to TRBD1. This CDR3 spans 14 amino acids. Germline CDR1 and CDR2: SGDLS and YYNGEE. The trim removed 4 bases at V and 5 bases at J, leaving 8 bases unmatched. CDR3 sequence: CASSPTPGGTEAFF. The CDR3 coding sequence is TGTGCCAGCAGCCCCACCCCAGGGGGGACTGAAGCTTTCTTT.

This sequence joins TRBV7-9 and TRBJ2-7, with 8 bases aligning to TRBD2. V gave up 2 bases and J gave up 3 bases; unmatched junction bases: 3. The V gene's germline CDR1 is SEHNR and CDR2 FQNEAQ (reference sequence). The CDR3 length is 14 residues. CDR3 DNA sequence: TGTGCCAGCAGCTTATCGGGGGGGGGCTACGAGCAGTACTTC. Translated, it gives CASSLSGGGYEQYF.

The chain is built from TRBV6-5 and TRBJ2-1; 15 positions agree with TRBD2. Unmatched junction bases numbered 10, after V lost 6 bases and J lost 13 bases. Germline loops: CDR1 MNHEY, CDR2 SVGAGI. The CDR3 extends over 15 amino acids. The CDR3 here is CASRPSGLAGGYQFF. CDR3 nucleotides: TGTGCCAGCAGGCCTTCCGGACTAGCGGGAGGGTATCAGTTCTTC.